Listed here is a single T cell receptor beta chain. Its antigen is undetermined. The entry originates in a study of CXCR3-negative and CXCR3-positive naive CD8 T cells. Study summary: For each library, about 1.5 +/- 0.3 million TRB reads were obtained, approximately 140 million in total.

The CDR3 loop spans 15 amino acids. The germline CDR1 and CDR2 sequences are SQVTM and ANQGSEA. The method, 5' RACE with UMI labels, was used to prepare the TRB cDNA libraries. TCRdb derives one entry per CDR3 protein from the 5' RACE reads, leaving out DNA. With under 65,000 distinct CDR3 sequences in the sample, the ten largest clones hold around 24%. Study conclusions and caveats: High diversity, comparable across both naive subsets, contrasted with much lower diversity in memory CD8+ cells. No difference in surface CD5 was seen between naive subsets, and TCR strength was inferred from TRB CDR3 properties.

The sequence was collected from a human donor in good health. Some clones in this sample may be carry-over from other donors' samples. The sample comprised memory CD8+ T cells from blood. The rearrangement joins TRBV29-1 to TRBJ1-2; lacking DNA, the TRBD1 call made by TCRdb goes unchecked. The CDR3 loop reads CSPYSLGGPNYGYTF.